Below, 3 T cell receptor beta chains from the same sample are listed, as sequenced in a study of CD8 T cells in ankylosing spondylitis. Study-wide results and caveats: Typical of ankylosing spondylitis blood, it appeared, was a TCR beta motif of fewer than 10 highly homologous variants.

These receptors' targets are unknown. TCRdb re-derived calls from the 5' RACE reads in MiXCR, one entry per CDR3 protein. The sample records hundreds of thousands of distinct CDR3 sequences, approximately 12% being singletons. The sequencing sample was made of blood, either unsorted or a sorted T cell fraction (not recorded which). The receptors come from a male donor with ankylosing spondylitis.

The chain is built from TRBV12-5 and TRBJ2-5; D is undetermined. Germline CDR1 and CDR2: LGHNT and FRNRAP. Trimming left V 7 bases short and J 0 bases short, with 9 bases between. The CDR3 extends over 13 amino acids. Written as DNA, the CDR3 is TGTGCTAGTGCGCCCGCGAACCAAGAGACCCAGTACTTC. Translation gives CASAPANQETQYF.

This clonotype was seen only a few times. This chain joins TRBV12-3 or TRBV12-4 and TRBJ2-3, with no clear D. The length of the CDR3 is 14 residues. The ends were cut back, 5 bases at V and 4 bases at J, with 13 bases in the middle. The CDR3: CASSPLSGSDTQYF. CDR3 nucleotides: TGTGCCAGCAGTCCACTTTCGGGCTCAGATACGCAGTATTTT.

Many counts were recorded for this clonotype. CDR3 sequence reads: CASSQDSSFNEQFF. In nucleotides, the CDR3 is TGTGCCAGCAGCCAAGATTCCAGTTTTAATGAGCAGTTCTTC. The chain carries TRBV4-2 and TRBJ2-1, with D unclear. The V gene lost 0 bases and the J gene lost 7 bases, with 10 bases spanning the gap. Per the germline V gene, CDR1 is LGHNA and CDR2 is YNFKEQ. The CDR3 has 14 amino acids.